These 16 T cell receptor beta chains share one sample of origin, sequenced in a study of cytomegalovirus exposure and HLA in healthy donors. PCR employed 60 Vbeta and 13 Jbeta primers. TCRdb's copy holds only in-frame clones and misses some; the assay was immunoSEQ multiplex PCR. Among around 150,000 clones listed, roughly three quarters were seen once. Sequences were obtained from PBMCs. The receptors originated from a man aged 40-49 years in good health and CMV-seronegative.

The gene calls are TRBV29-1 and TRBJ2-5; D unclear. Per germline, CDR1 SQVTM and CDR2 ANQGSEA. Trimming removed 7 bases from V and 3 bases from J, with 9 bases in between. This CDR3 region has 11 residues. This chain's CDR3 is CSEWQEETQYF. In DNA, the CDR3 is TGCAGCGAGTGGCAGGAAGAGACCCAGTACTTC.

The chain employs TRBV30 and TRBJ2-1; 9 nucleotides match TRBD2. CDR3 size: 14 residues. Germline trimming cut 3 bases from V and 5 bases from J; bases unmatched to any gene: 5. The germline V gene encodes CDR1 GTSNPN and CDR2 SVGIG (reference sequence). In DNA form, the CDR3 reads TGTGCCTGGAGATTAGCGGGGGCCAACAATGAGCAGTTCTTC. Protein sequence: CAWRLAGANNEQFF.

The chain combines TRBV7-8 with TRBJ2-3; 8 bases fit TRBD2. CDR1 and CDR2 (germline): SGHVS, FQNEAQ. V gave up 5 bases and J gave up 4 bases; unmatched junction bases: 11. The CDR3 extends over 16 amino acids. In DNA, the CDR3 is TGTGCCAGCAGCGCCCGAGCGGGAGCTTATGCAGATACGCAGTATTTT. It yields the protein CASSARAGAYADTQYF.

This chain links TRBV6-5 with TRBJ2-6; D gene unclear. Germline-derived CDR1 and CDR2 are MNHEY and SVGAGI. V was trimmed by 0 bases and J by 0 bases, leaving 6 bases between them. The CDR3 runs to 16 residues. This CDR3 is CASSYSGSSGANVLTF. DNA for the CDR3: TGTGCCAGCAGTTACTCGGGCTCCTCTGGGGCCAACGTCCTGACTTTC.

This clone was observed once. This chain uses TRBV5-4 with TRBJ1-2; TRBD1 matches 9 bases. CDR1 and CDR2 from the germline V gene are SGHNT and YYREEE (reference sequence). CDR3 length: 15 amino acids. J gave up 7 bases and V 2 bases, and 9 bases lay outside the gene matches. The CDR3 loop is CASSFPGTGLVGYTF. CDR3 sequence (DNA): TGTGCCAGCAGCTTCCCTGGGACAGGGCTGGTTGGCTACACCTTC.

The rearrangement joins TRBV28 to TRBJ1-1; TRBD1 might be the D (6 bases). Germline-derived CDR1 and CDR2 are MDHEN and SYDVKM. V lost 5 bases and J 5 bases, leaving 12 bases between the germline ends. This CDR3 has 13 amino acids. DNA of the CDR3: TGTGCCAGCAGTCCCCAGGGGCGGACTGAAGCTTTCTTT. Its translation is CASSPQGRTEAFF.

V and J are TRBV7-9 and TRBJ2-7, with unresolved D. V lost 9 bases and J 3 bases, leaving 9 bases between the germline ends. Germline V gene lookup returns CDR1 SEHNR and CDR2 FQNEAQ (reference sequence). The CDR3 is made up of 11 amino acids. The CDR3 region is CASAEGYEQYF. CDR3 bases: TGTGCCAGTGCGGAAGGCTACGAGCAGTACTTC.

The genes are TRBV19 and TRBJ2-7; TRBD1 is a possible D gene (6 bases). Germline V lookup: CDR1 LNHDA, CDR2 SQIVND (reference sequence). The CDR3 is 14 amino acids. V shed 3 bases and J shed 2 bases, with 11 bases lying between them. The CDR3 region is CASSMGHLTYEQYF. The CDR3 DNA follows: TGTGCCAGTAGTATGGGACATCTAACCTACGAGCAGTACTTC.

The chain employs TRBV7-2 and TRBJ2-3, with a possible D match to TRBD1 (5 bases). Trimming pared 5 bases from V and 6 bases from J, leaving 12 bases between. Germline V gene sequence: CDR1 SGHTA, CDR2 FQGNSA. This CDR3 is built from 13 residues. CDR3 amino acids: CASSPRKGDTQYF. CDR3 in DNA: TGTGCCAGCAGCCCTCGAAAGGGGGATACGCAGTATTTT.

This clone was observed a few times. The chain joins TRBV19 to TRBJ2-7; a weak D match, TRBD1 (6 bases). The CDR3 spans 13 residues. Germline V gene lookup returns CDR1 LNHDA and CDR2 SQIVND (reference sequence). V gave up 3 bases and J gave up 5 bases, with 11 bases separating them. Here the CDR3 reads CASSIQQGHEQYF. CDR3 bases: TGTGCCAGTAGTATCCAACAGGGCCACGAGCAGTACTTC.

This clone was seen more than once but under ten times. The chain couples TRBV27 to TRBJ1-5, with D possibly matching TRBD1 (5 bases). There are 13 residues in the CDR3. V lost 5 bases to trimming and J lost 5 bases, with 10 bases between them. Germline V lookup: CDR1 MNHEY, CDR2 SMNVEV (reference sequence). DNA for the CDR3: TGTGCCAGCAGTGGACGGGGGTATCAGCCCCAGCATTTT. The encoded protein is CASSGRGYQPQHF.

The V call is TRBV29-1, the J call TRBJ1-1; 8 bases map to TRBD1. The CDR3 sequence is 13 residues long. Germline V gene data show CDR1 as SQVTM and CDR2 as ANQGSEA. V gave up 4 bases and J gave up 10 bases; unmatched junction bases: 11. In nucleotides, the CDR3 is TGCAGCGTTGTCTGGCAGGGGGCGGTGGGAGCTTTCTTT. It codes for CSVVWQGAVGAFF.

The CDR3 spells CASFPGTGSTDTQYF. DNA for the CDR3: TGCGCCAGCTTCCCCGGGACAGGGAGCACAGATACGCAGTATTTT. The genes are TRBV5-1 and TRBJ2-3, with 9 nucleotides matching TRBD1. CDR1 SGHRS and CDR2 YFSETQ come from the germline V gene. The CDR3 contains 15 residues. Trimming cost V 7 bases and J 0 bases; bases outside gene matches: 6. Complete variable domain (other parts from reference TRBV5-1 and TRBJ2-3): KAGVTQTPRYLIKTRGQQVTLSCSPISGHRSVSWYQQTPGQGLQFLFEYFSETQRNKGNFPGRFSGRQFSNSRSEMNVSTLELGDSALYLCASFPGTGSTDTQYFGPGTRLTVL.

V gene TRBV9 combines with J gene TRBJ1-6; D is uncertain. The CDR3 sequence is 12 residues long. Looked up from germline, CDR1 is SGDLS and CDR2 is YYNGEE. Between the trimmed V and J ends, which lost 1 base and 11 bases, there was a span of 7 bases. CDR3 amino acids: CASSVSGAPLHF. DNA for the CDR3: TGTGCCAGCAGCGTATCGGGTGCACCCCTCCACTTT. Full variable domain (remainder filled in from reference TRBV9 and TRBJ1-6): DSGVTQTPKHLITATGQRVTLRCSPRSGDLSVYWYQQSLDQGLQFLIQYYNGEERAKGNILERFSAQQFPDLHSELNLSSLELGDSALYFCASSVSGAPLHFGNGTRLTVT.

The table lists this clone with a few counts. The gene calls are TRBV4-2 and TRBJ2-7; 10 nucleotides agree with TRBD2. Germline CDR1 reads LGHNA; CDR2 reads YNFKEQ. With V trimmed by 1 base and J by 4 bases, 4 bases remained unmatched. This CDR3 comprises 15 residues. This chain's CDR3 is CASSQAGSGGYEQYF. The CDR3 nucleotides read TGTGCCAGCAGCCAAGCGGGTAGCGGGGGGTACGAGCAGTACTTC.

CDR3 amino acids: CASSLFLREQFF. CDR3 in DNA: TGTGCCAGCAGCCTTTTTCTACGGGAGCAGTTCTTC. The chain couples TRBV7-9 to TRBJ2-1; D not certain. The V gene lost 5 bases and the J gene lost 10 bases, with 12 bases spanning the gap. The CDR3 has 12 amino acids. Germline V gene lookup returns CDR1 SEHNR and CDR2 FQNEAQ (reference sequence).